One and the same sample provided the 19 T cell receptor beta chains below, sequenced in a study of T cell responses to AZD1222 COVID-19 vaccine. Here immunoSEQ multiplex PCR was the method, and the copy in TCRdb shows in-frame clones only, minus some. The sample shows over 100,000 clones, roughly nine tenths of them seen only once. The sample in question was peripheral blood, obtained on day 0 of AZD1222 vaccination. The receptors stem from an adult in good health.

The rearrangement links TRBV7-2 to TRBJ1-2; unclear D gene. CDR1 is SGHTA, CDR2 FQGNSA, per germline. The CDR3 has 14 amino acids. Trimming left V 2 bases short and J 5 bases short, with 12 bases between. The DNA for the CDR3 is TGTGCCAGCAGCTTATTTAAGGATAGGTATGGCTACACCTTC. This codes for CASSLFKDRYGYTF.

DNA of the CDR3: TGTGCCAGCAGCATCGGGACAGGGGAAAAACTGTTTTTT. The encoded protein is CASSIGTGEKLFF. V gene TRBV9 combines with J gene TRBJ1-4; 9 bases are a match to TRBD1. The germline V gene has CDR1 SGDLS and CDR2 YYNGEE. This CDR3 is built from 13 residues. Trimming took 4 bases from V and 8 from J; bases not matched to a gene: 3.

The chain employs TRBV7-9 and TRBJ2-3; D might be TRBD2 (6 bases). The V end lost 5 bases, the J end lost 1 base, and 13 bases lay between the germline ends. This CDR3 is 15 amino acids long. CDR1 is SEHNR and CDR2 is FQNEAQ in the germline V gene (reference sequence). DNA for the CDR3: TGTGCCAGCAGCCCGCGGGGTGGGGGCACAGATACGCAGTATTTT. Protein sequence: CASSPRGGGTDTQYF. Full variable domain (missing parts from reference TRBV7-9 and TRBJ2-3): DTGVSQNPRHKITKRGQNVTFRCDPISEHNRLYWYRQTLGQGPEFLTYFQNEAQLEKSRLLSDRFSAERPKGSFSTLEIQRTEQGDSAMYLCASSPRGGGTDTQYFGPGTRLTVL.

V and J are TRBV5-8 and TRBJ1-2; D gene uncertain. There are 13 residues in the CDR3. The V and J ends lost 2 bases and 5 bases respectively, with 10 bases between them. Per the germline V gene, CDR1 is SGHTS and CDR2 is YDEGEE. CDR3 loop: CASSLPQSYGYTF. The CDR3 DNA is TGTGCCAGCAGCTTACCACAGAGTTATGGCTACACCTTC.

This chain connects TRBV28 to TRBJ2-2; TRBD2 matches 8 bases. The CDR3 runs to 15 residues. From germline, CDR1 is MDHEN and CDR2 SYDVKM. V lost 5 bases, J lost 3 bases, and 5 bases stayed unmatched. CDR3 DNA sequence: TGTGCCAGCAGTCCCGGACTAGCTGACACCGGGGAGCTGTTTTTT. It translates to CASSPGLADTGELFF.

CDR3 sequence (DNA): TGTGCCAGCAGCCTGGGACAGGGCGGCTATGGCTACACCTTC. Translating gives CASSLGQGGYGYTF. The chain has TRBV3-1 (or the pseudogene TRBV3-2) and TRBJ1-2; TRBD1 matches at 9 bases. V lost 4 bases, J lost 4 bases, and 4 bases stayed unmatched. The germline V gene has CDR1 LGHDT and CDR2 YNNKEL (reference sequence). The CDR3 is 14 amino acids.

The chain has TRBV6-2 or TRBV6-3 and TRBJ2-1, with D hard to call. CDR1 is MNHEY, CDR2 SVGEGT, per germline. The ends were cut back, 2 bases at V and 4 bases at J, with 6 bases in the middle. The CDR3 is made up of 13 amino acids. The CDR3 sequence is CASSYGQYNEQFF. CDR3 bases: TGTGCCAGCAGTTACGGGCAGTACAATGAGCAGTTCTTC.

The rearrangement uses TRBV19 and TRBJ2-1; 10 bases fit TRBD1. This CDR3 contains 14 residues. Per the germline V gene, CDR1 is LNHDA and CDR2 is SQIVND (reference sequence). The V gene end was trimmed by 3 bases and the J gene end by 4 bases; junction bases not matched to a gene: 0. CDR3 in DNA: TGTGCCAGTAGTATGGGACAGGGGTACAATGAGCAGTTCTTC. It codes for CASSMGQGYNEQFF.

V gene TRBV5-1 combines with J gene TRBJ2-5; possible D gene TRBD1, 6 bases. The CDR3 loop spans 14 amino acids. V dropped 2 bases and J dropped 3 bases, with 11 bases sitting between them. Germline V lookup: CDR1 SGHRS, CDR2 YFSETQ. CDR3 DNA: TGCGCCAGCAGCTTCTCCCAGGGGAAAGAGACCCAGTACTTC. Amino acids: CASSFSQGKETQYF.

The V call is TRBV7-3, the J call TRBJ1-2; maybe TRBD1 (6 bases). There are 13 residues in the CDR3. Deletions cut 1 base from V and 8 bases from J, with 11 bases between. Germline values: CDR1 SGHTA, CDR2 FQGTGA. The CDR3 here is CASSLNGGKGYTF. CDR3 coding DNA: TGTGCCAGCAGCTTAAACGGGGGCAAAGGCTACACCTTC.

The V and J genes are TRBV21-1 and TRBJ2-7; the listed D gene, TRBD1, was not tested against the DNA. TRBV21-1 corresponds to a pseudogene. The CDR3 sequence is 14 residues long. This chain's CDR3 is CASSKGRDREKQYF. The CDR3 DNA reads as TGTGCCAGCAGCAAAGGACGGGACAGGGAGAAGCAGTACTTC.

The rearrangement uses TRBV7-2 and TRBJ2-7; D not resolved. The V gene lost 1 base and the J gene lost 5 bases, with 12 bases spanning the gap. This CDR3 contains 14 residues. Per the germline V gene, CDR1 is SGHTA and CDR2 is FQGNSA. DNA for the CDR3: TGTGCCAGCAGCTTAGAGAGGTCAATTAACGAGCAGTACTTC. Translating gives CASSLERSINEQYF.

This sequence joins TRBV16 and TRBJ1-2; the D is unclear. Germline V gene data show CDR1 as KGHSY and CDR2 as FQNENV. This CDR3 is 20 amino acids long. V lost 5 bases and J lost 2, with 30 bases in between. CDR3: CASSFRLSRGNHFNNYGYTF. The DNA for the CDR3 is TGTGCCAGCAGCTTTAGACTTTCGAGAGGGAACCACTTTAACAACTATGGCTACACCTTC.

The chain couples TRBV5-1 to TRBJ1-2; 7 positions match TRBD1. Trimming at V came to 5 bases and at J to 7 bases, leaving 2 bases not matched to a gene. This CDR3 has 11 residues. CDR1 is SGHRS and CDR2 is YFSETQ in the germline V gene. The CDR3 region is CASRDRSGYTF. CDR3 bases: TGCGCCAGCAGGGACAGGAGTGGCTACACCTTC.

This chain connects TRBV7-3 to TRBJ1-1, with 9 bases fitting TRBD1. V shed 6 bases, J shed 0 bases, and the junction held 8 bases outside the gene matches. The CDR3 sequence is 16 residues long. In germline, CDR1 is SGHTA, CDR2 FQGTGA. This chain's CDR3 is CASSRGQGQLNTEAFF. CDR3 nucleotides: TGTGCCAGCAGTAGGGGACAGGGACAATTGAACACTGAAGCTTTCTTT.

The CDR3 sequence is CASSSPRVGQPQHF. For the CDR3, the DNA is TGTGCCAGCAGTTCACCCAGGGTCGGTCAGCCCCAGCATTTT. The chain is built from TRBV6-5 and TRBJ1-5; weak D call: TRBD1 (5 bases). The CDR3 has 14 amino acids. V lost 4 bases and J 6 bases, leaving 13 bases between the germline ends. Germline V gives CDR1 MNHEY, CDR2 SVGAGI.

This chain joins TRBV4-1 and TRBJ1-1; D might be TRBD1 (5 bases). Trimming took off 3 bases at V and 0 bases at J, with 11 bases between the two ends. CDR3 size: 15 residues. Germline V CDR1 and CDR2: MGHRA, YSYEKL. The CDR3 DNA follows: TGCGCCAGCAGCCACGGGGCAGGGATGAACACTGAAGCTTTCTTT. This gives the protein CASSHGAGMNTEAFF.

This chain connects TRBV7-2 to TRBJ1-6; 7 bases are a match to TRBD1. Germline CDR1 is SGHTA and CDR2 is FQGNSA. V lost 5 bases to trimming and J lost 10 bases; unmatched junction nucleotides: 8. The CDR3 has 14 amino acids. CDR3 DNA sequence: TGTGCCAGCAGCCAAAGGACAGGTCGGTCACCCCTCCACTTT. Translating gives CASSQRTGRSPLHF.

This chain joins TRBV7-2 and TRBJ2-1, with D possibly TRBD1 on 6 matching bases. Per the germline V gene, CDR1 is SGHTA and CDR2 is FQGNSA. V lost 6 bases and J lost 4, with 10 bases in between. CDR3 length: 13 residues. Here the CDR3 reads CASRPGQYNEQFF. The CDR3 coding sequence is TGTGCCAGCAGACCCGGACAGTACAATGAGCAGTTCTTC. Supplemented by reference TRBV7-2 and TRBJ2-1, the full variable domain reads GAGVSQSPSNKVTEKGKDVELRCDPISGHTALYWYRQSLGQGLEFLIYFQGNSAPDKSGLPSDRFSAERTGGSVSTLTIQRTQQEDSAVYLCASRPGQYNEQFFGPGTRLTVL.